One T cell receptor beta chain is described in this entry. The data derive from a study of control samples from healthy donors and cancer patients. Per germline, CDR1 MNHEY and CDR2 SVGEGT. The CDR3 extends over 14 amino acids. V was clipped by 2 bases and J by 2 bases; unmatched bases: 0. TCRdb's table, derived via immunoSEQ multiplex PCR, lists solely in-frame clones and lacks some. The table includes around 67,000 clones, approximately 89% detected once. The clonotype comes from a man in his fifties or sixties with colorectal cancer. Sequencing was carried out using PBMCs. The chain employs TRBV6-2 or TRBV6-3 and TRBJ2-7; 10 bases map to TRBD1. The CDR3 sequence is CASSYGTGAYEQYF. CDR3 DNA sequence: TGTGCCAGCAGTTACGGGACAGGGGCCTACGAGCAGTACTTC.